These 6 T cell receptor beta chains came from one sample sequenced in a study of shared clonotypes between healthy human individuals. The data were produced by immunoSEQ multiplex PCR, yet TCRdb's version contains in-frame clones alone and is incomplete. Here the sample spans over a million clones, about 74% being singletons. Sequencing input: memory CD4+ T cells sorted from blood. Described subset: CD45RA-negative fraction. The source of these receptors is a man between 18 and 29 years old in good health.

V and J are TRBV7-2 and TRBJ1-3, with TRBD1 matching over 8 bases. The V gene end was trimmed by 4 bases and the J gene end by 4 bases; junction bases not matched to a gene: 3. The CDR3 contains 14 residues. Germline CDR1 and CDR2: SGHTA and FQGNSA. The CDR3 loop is CASSSGGLGNTIYF. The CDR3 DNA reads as TGTGCCAGCAGCTCAGGGGGCCTAGGAAACACCATATATTTT. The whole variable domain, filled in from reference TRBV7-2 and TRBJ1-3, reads GAGVSQSPSNKVTEKGKDVELRCDPISGHTALYWYRQSLGQGLEFLIYFQGNSAPDKSGLPSDRFSAERTGGSVSTLTIQRTQQEDSAVYLCASSSGGLGNTIYFGEGSWLTVV.

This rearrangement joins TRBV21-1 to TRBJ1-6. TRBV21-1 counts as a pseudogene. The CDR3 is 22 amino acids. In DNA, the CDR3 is TGTGCCAGCAGCAAAGCCCTGATCGGGACCTCCGGCAGCAGCTCCTATAATTCACCCCTCCACTTT. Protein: CASSKALIGTSGSSSYNSPLHF.

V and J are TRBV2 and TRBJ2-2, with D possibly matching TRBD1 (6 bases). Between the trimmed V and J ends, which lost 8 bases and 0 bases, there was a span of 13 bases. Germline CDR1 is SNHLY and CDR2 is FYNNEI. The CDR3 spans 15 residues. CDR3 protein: CASLRDITNTGELFF. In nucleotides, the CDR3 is TGTGCCAGCCTAAGGGACATAACGAACACCGGGGAGCTGTTTTTT. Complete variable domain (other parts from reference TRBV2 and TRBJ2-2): EPEVTQTPSHQVTQMGQEVILRCVPISNHLYFYWYRQILGQKVEFLVSFYNNEISEKSEIFDDQFSVERPDGSNFTLKIRSTKLEDSAMYFCASLRDITNTGELFFGEGSRLTVL.

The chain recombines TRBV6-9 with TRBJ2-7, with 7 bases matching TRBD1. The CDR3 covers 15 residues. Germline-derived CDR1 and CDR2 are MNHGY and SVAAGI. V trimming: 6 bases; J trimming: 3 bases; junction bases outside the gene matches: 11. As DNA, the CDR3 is TGTGCCAGCAGCCGGGACAGTAGAACCTTCTACGAGCAGTACTTC. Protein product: CASSRDSRTFYEQYF.

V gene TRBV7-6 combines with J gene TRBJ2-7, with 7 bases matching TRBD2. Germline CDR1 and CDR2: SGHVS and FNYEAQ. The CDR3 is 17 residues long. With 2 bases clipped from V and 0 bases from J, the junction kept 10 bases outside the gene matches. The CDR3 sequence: CASSLFRGRGSSYEQYF. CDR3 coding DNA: TGTGCCAGCAGCTTATTCCGAGGGCGGGGGAGCTCCTACGAGCAGTACTTC.

The CDR3 here is CASSSHAGNTGELFF. The CDR3 nucleotides are TGTGCCAGCAGCTCCCACGCGGGAAACACCGGGGAGCTGTTTTTT. V usage is TRBV7-2 and J usage is TRBJ2-2; a possible D gene is TRBD2 (6 bases). V lost 4 bases and J lost 2, with 11 bases in between. CDR3 length: 15 residues. Germline V gives CDR1 SGHTA, CDR2 FQGNSA. The complete variable domain, with remaining parts taken from reference TRBV7-2 and TRBJ2-2, reads GAGVSQSPSNKVTEKGKDVELRCDPISGHTALYWYRQSLGQGLEFLIYFQGNSAPDKSGLPSDRFSAERTGGSVSTLTIQRTQQEDSAVYLCASSSHAGNTGELFFGEGSRLTVL.